A single sample is the source of the 32 T cell receptor beta chains below, sequenced in a study of blood T cell repertoires in COVID-19. Here immunoSEQ multiplex PCR was the method, and the copy in TCRdb shows in-frame clones only, minus some. The table lists under 85,000 clones, roughly 80% of them singletons. The specimen sequenced was peripheral blood. These receptors were taken from a man aged 60-69 years with active or convalescent COVID-19.

This clone was observed many times. The gene calls are TRBV4-2 and TRBJ1-3, with unresolved D. The CDR3 runs 14 residues. Germline V gene sequence: CDR1 LGHNA, CDR2 YNFKEQ. V lost 8 bases, J lost 1 base, and 12 bases lay in between. The CDR3 region is CASRLVQSGNTIYF. The CDR3 region has the DNA TGTGCCAGCCGTCTAGTACAATCTGGAAACACCATATATTTT.

The chain links TRBV3-1 (or the pseudogene TRBV3-2) to TRBJ2-7; TRBD2 matches at 7 bases. The V segment lost 3 bases and the J segment 4 bases; nucleotides outside the gene matches: 9. The CDR3 is 15 residues long. Germline CDR1 reads LGHDT; CDR2 reads YNNKEL (reference sequence). The CDR3 spells CASSHRAGGGYEQYF. The CDR3 DNA is TGTGCCAGCAGCCATCGCGCTGGCGGGGGTTACGAGCAGTACTTC.

This clone was recorded a few times. This chain connects TRBV2 to TRBJ1-2; the D gene is possibly TRBD1 (5 bases). The CDR3 extends over 13 amino acids. Trimming removed 2 bases from V and 8 bases from J, with 12 bases in between. Per the germline V gene, CDR1 is SNHLY and CDR2 is FYNNEI. The CDR3 DNA is TGTGCCAGCAGTGAAATGGGGCGTGGGGGCTACACCTTC. Its translation: CASSEMGRGGYTF.

The chain is built from TRBV5-5 and TRBJ1-4, with a weak D call TRBD1 (5 bases). With 0 bases removed from V and 0 bases from J, the gap between germline ends came to 12 bases. The length of the CDR3 is 17 residues. Germline V lookup: CDR1 SGHKS, CDR2 YYEKEE (reference sequence). Here the CDR3 reads CASSLVQGGPTNEKLFF. The DNA of the CDR3 is TGTGCCAGCAGCTTGGTGCAGGGTGGGCCAACTAATGAAAAACTGTTTTTT.

The chain joins TRBV5-5 to TRBJ2-5; 10 nucleotides align to TRBD2. The CDR3 is 16 amino acids. Germline V lookup: CDR1 SGHKS, CDR2 YYEKEE (reference sequence). V was pared by 4 bases and J by 7 bases, with 13 bases of the junction left unmatched. The CDR3 reads CASSPGSSGGIMTQYF. CDR3 coding DNA: TGTGCCAGCAGCCCTGGTAGTAGCGGGGGGATAATGACCCAGTACTTC.

The rearrangement joins TRBV20-1 to TRBJ1-2; D unclear. Germline CDR1 and CDR2: DFQATT and SNEGSKA (reference sequence). Between the trimmed V and J ends, which lost 6 bases and 3 bases, there was a span of 8 bases. This CDR3 has 11 residues. CDR3 coding DNA: TGCAGTGCCCCCTTCCACTATGGCTACACCTTC. Translation: CSAPFHYGYTF.

This chain joins TRBV27 and TRBJ2-1; 15 bases agree with TRBD2. Germline V gene lookup returns CDR1 MNHEY and CDR2 SMNVEV (reference sequence). The CDR3 has 17 residues. Trimming took 5 bases from V and 4 from J; bases not matched to a gene: 6. CDR3 bases: TGTGCCAGCAGTCTAGGACTAGCGGGGGGGTTATACAATGAGCAGTTCTTC. Translated, it gives CASSLGLAGGLYNEQFF.

This chain uses TRBV11-2 with TRBJ2-5; TRBD1 matches 9 bases. The trim removed 6 bases at V and 0 bases at J, leaving 8 bases unmatched. Germline CDR1 and CDR2: SGHAT and FQNNGV. The CDR3 has 16 amino acids. CDR3 DNA sequence: TGTGCCAGCAGGTCGATCAGGGACAGGGACCAAGAGACCCAGTACTTC. Encoded protein: CASRSIRDRDQETQYF.

The chain recombines TRBV5-1 with TRBJ2-1, with D possibly TRBD1 on 6 matching bases. With 3 bases removed from V and 7 bases from J, the gap between germline ends came to 8 bases. Germline assignment: CDR1 SGHRS and CDR2 YFSETQ. This CDR3 contains 12 residues. CDR3 region: CASSWGLNEQFF. In nucleotides, the CDR3 is TGCGCCAGCAGCTGGGGGCTGAATGAGCAGTTCTTC.

V is TRBV11-3 and J is TRBJ2-3; TRBD2 is a possible D gene (7 bases). Trimming pared 4 bases from V and 4 bases from J, leaving 15 bases between. This CDR3 is 15 amino acids long. Germline CDR1 and CDR2: SGHNT and YENEEA. Here the CDR3 DNA reads TGTGCCAGCAGCTCTCGGGGGGCCGGGGCAGATACGCAGTATTTT. This codes for CASSSRGAGADTQYF.

V is TRBV6-1 and J is TRBJ1-2, with D maybe TRBD1 (5 bases). V lost 2 bases and J 8 bases, leaving 15 bases between the germline ends. The CDR3 has 14 residues. Germline CDR1 MNHNS, CDR2 SASEGT. CDR3 residues: CASSENGGTRGYTF. In nucleotides, the CDR3 is TGTGCCAGCAGTGAAAACGGGGGAACCCGCGGCTACACCTTC.

CDR3 nucleotides: TGTGCCAGCAGCTTAAACGGAAGGGGCGTACAGTTCTTC. Translated: CASSLNGRGVQFF. The genes are TRBV7-2 and TRBJ2-1; D is perhaps TRBD1 (5 bases). CDR3 length equals 13 residues. Germline values: CDR1 SGHTA, CDR2 FQGNSA. Between the trimmed V and J ends, which lost 2 bases and 13 bases, there was a span of 15 bases.

The chain links TRBV19 to TRBJ2-3; D perhaps matches TRBD1 (6 bases). Germline CDR1 LNHDA, CDR2 SQIVND (reference sequence). With 5 bases removed from V and 4 bases from J, the gap between germline ends came to 16 bases. The CDR3 covers 15 residues. CDR3 coding DNA: TGTGCCAGTAGTCCCCGGGACACCGGCGCAGATACGCAGTATTTT. This sequence encodes CASSPRDTGADTQYF. The full variable domain, with the rest looked up from reference TRBV19 and TRBJ2-3, is DGGITQSPKYLFRKEGQNVTLSCEQNLNHDAMYWYRQDPGQGLRLIYYSQIVNDFQKGDIAEGYSVSREKKESFPLTVTSAQKNPTAFYLCASSPRDTGADTQYFGPGTRLTVL.

This chain joins TRBV5-5 and TRBJ2-2, with D maybe TRBD1 (6 bases). V was clipped by 0 bases and J by 1 base, with 7 bases between them. The CDR3 extends over 15 amino acids. Germline CDR1 and CDR2: SGHKS and YYEKEE (reference sequence). As DNA, the CDR3 is TGTGCCAGCAGCTTGGGCAGGGGGAACACCGGGGAGCTGTTTTTT. This sequence encodes CASSLGRGNTGELFF.

V gene TRBV7-8 combines with J gene TRBJ2-1, with 7 bases fitting TRBD1. Unmatched junction bases numbered 14, after V lost 3 bases and J lost 15 bases. Germline CDR1 and CDR2: SGHVS and FQNEAQ. The CDR3 runs to 14 residues. As DNA, the CDR3 is TGTGCCAGCAGCTTCTCGGAAACCGGACAGGTCGGGTTCTTC. As protein: CASSFSETGQVGFF.

The V gene is TRBV6-4, the J gene TRBJ2-1; D is perhaps TRBD1 (5 bases). The CDR3 has 16 residues. CDR1 is MRHNA, CDR2 SNTAGT, per germline. Trimming took 3 bases from V and 5 from J, leaving 17 bases between them. For the CDR3, the DNA is TGTGCCAGCAGTGATCTCGGCGCAGGGTCCAACAATGAGCAGTTCTTC. This gives the protein CASSDLGAGSNNEQFF.

Comment on this clone: Other DNA sequences within the sample encode an identical CDR3. This chain joins TRBV7-9 and TRBJ2-6, with 7 positions matching TRBD1. The germline V gene has CDR1 SEHNR and CDR2 FQNEAQ (reference sequence). The CDR3 has 15 amino acids. J was trimmed by 4 bases and V by 5 bases; bases with no gene match: 5. CDR3: CASSTTGSGANVLTF. CDR3 nucleotides: TGTGCCAGCAGCACGACAGGGTCCGGGGCCAACGTCCTGACTTTC.

The CDR3 bases are TGTGCCAGCAGCCGGGACATTGGAAACACCATATATTTT. This encodes CASSRDIGNTIYF. The chain joins TRBV6-6 to TRBJ1-3; D is possibly TRBD1 (6 bases). Trimming shortened V by 6 bases and J by 3 bases, and 9 bases separated the two germline ends. The CDR3 extends over 13 amino acids. The germline CDR1 and CDR2 sequences are MNHNY and SVGAGI (reference sequence).

This chain uses TRBV20-1 with TRBJ2-5; D unresolved. Germline values: CDR1 DFQATT, CDR2 SNEGSKA (reference sequence). Trimming took off 3 bases at V and 2 bases at J, with 10 bases between the two ends. This CDR3 comprises 13 residues. CDR3 DNA: TGCAGTGCTAGTGGTCAGGCTCAAGAGACCCAGTACTTC. Protein product: CSASGQAQETQYF.

The chain uses TRBV18 and TRBJ2-7; no firm D call. Germline loops: CDR1 KGHSH, CDR2 LQKENI. Deletions cut 8 bases from V and 2 bases from J, with 13 bases between. The CDR3 contains 13 residues. The CDR3 region has the DNA TGTGCCAGCGCCGAGATTCTGGCCTACGAGCAGTACTTC. Encoded protein: CASAEILAYEQYF.

This chain uses TRBV6-2 or TRBV6-3 with TRBJ1-1, with TRBD1 as a possible D gene (5 bases). The CDR3 length is 13 residues. Germline lookup yields CDR1 MNHEY and CDR2 SVGEGT. The V end lost 6 bases, the J end lost 10 bases, and 18 bases lay between the germline ends. The chain's CDR3 is CASSFGGGLRAFF. The CDR3 nucleotides are TGTGCCAGCAGCTTCGGGGGAGGCCTGAGAGCTTTCTTT.

A few counts support this clone. The V call is TRBV6-4, the J call TRBJ1-2; 7 bases align to TRBD1. The CDR3 is 12 residues long. Trimming at V came to 3 bases and at J to 5 bases, leaving 0 bases not matched to a gene. Per germline, CDR1 MRHNA and CDR2 SNTAGT. The CDR3 DNA follows: TGTGCCAGCAGTGAACAGGGGTATGGCTACACCTTC. Its protein product is CASSEQGYGYTF.

J is TRBJ1-6 and V is TRBV7-2, with 7 bases aligning to TRBD1. After removal of 8 bases from V and 3 bases from J, the junction contained 4 bases not matched to a gene. The germline V gene encodes CDR1 SGHTA and CDR2 FQGNSA. There are 14 residues in the CDR3. The CDR3 bases are TGTGCCAGCGGTCGGGACAGCTATAATTCACCCCTCCACTTT. Translated: CASGRDSYNSPLHF.

This sequence joins TRBV7-9 and TRBJ2-7; 11 nucleotides line up with TRBD1. The V gene end was trimmed by 5 bases and the J gene end by 6 bases; junction bases not matched to a gene: 6. The germline CDR1 and CDR2 sequences are SEHNR and FQNEAQ (reference sequence). CDR3 length equals 14 residues. The CDR3 DNA follows: TGTGCCAGCAGCAATCGGGACAGGGGGGTCGAGCAGTACTTC. Translated, it gives CASSNRDRGVEQYF.

The V and J genes are TRBV4-2 and TRBJ1-4; 7 bases are a match to TRBD1. The V and J ends lost 0 bases and 8 bases, in that order; junction bases with no gene match: 6. The CDR3 is 15 amino acids. Germline V gene lookup returns CDR1 LGHNA and CDR2 YNFKEQ. DNA of the CDR3: TGTGCCAGCAGCCAAGATCCAGGGGGACAGGAAAAACTGTTTTTT. This encodes CASSQDPGGQEKLFF.

CDR3 loop: CASSLQGAVNEKLFF. CDR3 DNA sequence: TGTGCCAGCAGCCTACAGGGGGCGGTTAATGAAAAACTGTTTTTT. The chain couples TRBV5-4 to TRBJ1-4; 9 bases match TRBD1. Germline CDR1 is SGHNT and CDR2 is YYREEE (reference sequence). The junction had 5 bases not matched to a gene; V was cut back by 4 bases and J by 4 bases. This CDR3 comprises 15 residues.

This clone was seen a few times. The chain joins TRBV16 to TRBJ1-5; 7 nucleotides align to TRBD1. Per germline, CDR1 KGHSY and CDR2 FQNENV. With V trimmed by 0 bases and J by 5 bases, 4 bases remained unmatched. The CDR3 loop spans 15 amino acids. The DNA for the CDR3 is TGTGCCAGCAGCCAATCAGGGCAGGGGGATCAGCCCCAGCATTTT. This codes for CASSQSGQGDQPQHF.

CDR3 loop: CASSSGQGNYNSPLHF. The CDR3 region has the DNA TGTGCCAGCAGCTCGGGACAGGGAAACTATAATTCACCCCTCCACTTT. The rearrangement uses TRBV7-9 and TRBJ1-6; the match to TRBD1 covers 9 bases. Germline trimming cut 4 bases from V and 3 bases from J; bases unmatched to any gene: 4. CDR3 length: 16 residues. Germline-derived CDR1 and CDR2 are SEHNR and FQNEAQ (reference sequence).

The rearrangement uses TRBV7-2 and TRBJ1-4; the match to TRBD1 covers 9 bases. Looked up from germline, CDR1 is SGHTA and CDR2 is FQGNSA. V trimming: 6 bases; J trimming: 0 bases; junction bases outside the gene matches: 2. This CDR3 has 15 residues. CDR3 coding DNA: TGTGCCAGCAGGCGGACAGGGGCAACTAATGAAAAACTGTTTTTT. This gives the protein CASRRTGATNEKLFF.

The chain carries TRBV24-1 and TRBJ1-2; 10 bases line up with TRBD1. Germline loops: CDR1 KGHDR, CDR2 SFDVKD. J gave up 8 bases and V 5 bases, and 4 bases lay outside the gene matches. The CDR3 contains 13 residues. Here the CDR3 DNA reads TGTGCCACCAGTGTGGGACAGGGGACCGGCTACACCTTC. Encoded protein: CATSVGQGTGYTF.

The CDR3 reads CASSLAGSYYEQYF. The CDR3 DNA is TGTGCCAGCAGTTTAGCGGGGTCCTACTACGAGCAGTACTTC. The chain recombines TRBV27 with TRBJ2-7; D is perhaps TRBD2 (6 bases). The germline V gene encodes CDR1 MNHEY and CDR2 SMNVEV (reference sequence). This CDR3 has 14 residues. Trimming shortened V by 2 bases and J by 3 bases, and 11 bases separated the two germline ends.

This chain joins TRBV19 and TRBJ1-5; 8 positions agree with TRBD1. Germline values: CDR1 LNHDA, CDR2 SQIVND (reference sequence). The CDR3 is 21 amino acids. V lost 6 bases and J lost 0; bases outside the gene matches: 22. CDR3 amino acids: CASSRWGQESHRVYSNQPQHF. CDR3 nucleotides: TGTGCCAGTAGCCGGTGGGGACAGGAGTCTCATCGGGTCTATAGCAATCAGCCCCAGCATTTT.